These 28 T cell receptor beta chains were all obtained from the same sample, sequenced in a study of CXCR3-negative and CXCR3-positive naive CD8 T cells. Study conclusions and caveats: TRB CDR3s were more hydrophobic in CXCR3-positive than in CXCR3-negative naive cells.

With UMI labels, 5' RACE was used to prepare the TRB cDNA libraries. TCRdb processed the 5' RACE reads again and assigns one entry to each CDR3 protein, with no DNA. The sample table includes 84,000 or so distinct CDR3 sequences. For these receptors, no antigen is known. Sequenced sample: naive CXCR3+ CD8+ T cells from blood. Documented subset: CD45RO-CCR7+CD27+CD95- naive CD8+ T cells expressing CXCR3 (TNR3+). These TCRs come from a human donor in good health. Some clones in this sample may be carry-over from other donors' samples.

The gene calls are TRBV10-2 and TRBJ2-1; as DNA is missing, the TRBD2 call by TCRdb cannot be tested. CDR1 and CDR2 from the germline V gene are WSHSY and SAAADI. The CDR3 is 14 amino acids. The chain's CDR3 is CASSEGLASNEQFF.

This chain uses TRBV2 with TRBJ2-1; TCRdb proposes TRBD2, but this gene call is untestable without DNA. The CDR3 has 13 amino acids. Germline values: CDR1 SNHLY, CDR2 FYNNEI. The CDR3 spells CAGRGLVSNEQFF.

The chain employs TRBV28 and TRBJ2-5; TCRdb's D call of TRBD2 is untestable without DNA. The CDR3 is 15 amino acids. Germline V CDR1 and CDR2: MDHEN, SYDVKM. The CDR3 reads CASSFGTSGQETQYF.

The CDR3 is CASSGDSDYGYTF. J is TRBJ1-2 and V is TRBV28; TCRdb returns TRBD1, unconfirmable since there is no DNA. Germline V gives CDR1 MDHEN, CDR2 SYDVKM. The CDR3 runs to 13 residues.

The chain joins TRBV6-2 or TRBV6-3 to TRBJ2-7; TCRdb returns TRBD1, unconfirmable since there is no DNA. The CDR3 length is 20 residues. Germline V gene lookup returns CDR1 MNHEY and CDR2 SVGEGT. The CDR3 sequence: CASMYSDGTGTRVPFYEQYF.

The chain is built from TRBV5-1 and TRBJ2-7. The V gene's germline CDR1 is SGHRS and CDR2 YFSETQ. CDR3 size: 14 residues. CDR3 sequence: CASSFAGDSYEQYF.

The chain carries TRBV6-2 or TRBV6-3 and TRBJ2-3; TCRdb names TRBD1, which stays unverified in the absence of DNA. Germline V gene lookup returns CDR1 MNHEY and CDR2 SVGEGT. This CDR3 comprises 13 residues. This CDR3 is CASSPVGDDTQYF.

The chain couples TRBV2 to TRBJ2-3; TCRdb selects TRBD1, and the lack of DNA leaves this call unchecked. The germline gives CDR1 SNHLY, CDR2 FYNNEI. This CDR3 comprises 15 residues. The CDR3: CASSPGTENVDTQYF.

The chain uses TRBV11-1 and TRBJ2-7; the D gene TCRdb calls, TRBD2, cannot be checked with no DNA. Per the germline V gene, CDR1 is SGHAT and CDR2 is FQDESV (reference sequence). The CDR3 totals 12 residues. CDR3 loop: CASSSTGRALYF.

The chain is built from TRBV7-9 and TRBJ2-7. Looked up from germline, CDR1 is SEHNR and CDR2 is FQNEAQ (reference sequence). The CDR3 is made up of 15 amino acids. This chain's CDR3 is CASSLARQGPYEQYF.

The chain carries TRBV13 and TRBJ2-5; TCRdb outputs TRBD2, but without DNA this stays unchecked. CDR1 is PRHDT, CDR2 FYEKMQ, per germline (reference sequence). There are 16 residues in the CDR3. CDR3 residues: CASSLNGGASRETQYF.

CDR3 protein: CATGFSNTEAFF. The rearrangement joins TRBV2 to TRBJ1-1; TCRdb's D gene call, TRBD1, goes unchecked for lack of DNA. CDR1 is SNHLY, CDR2 FYNNEI, per germline. The length of the CDR3 is 12 residues.

This chain connects TRBV12-3 or TRBV12-4 to TRBJ2-2; there is no DNA to check the TCRdb D call of TRBD1. The CDR3 has 15 amino acids. CDR3 region: CASIEGWGSTGELFF.

V is TRBV7-2 and J is TRBJ2-7; TCRdb lists TRBD1, though no DNA is available to test this call. There are 12 residues in the CDR3. Germline V gives CDR1 SGHTA, CDR2 FQGNSA. The CDR3 region is CATGTAVYEQYF. The variable domain in full, completed from reference TRBV7-2 and TRBJ2-7, reads GAGVSQSPSNKVTEKGKDVELRCDPISGHTALYWYRQSLGQGLEFLIYFQGNSAPDKSGLPSDRFSAERTGGSVSTLTIQRTQQEDSAVYLCATGTAVYEQYFGPGTRLTVT.

CDR3 sequence reads: CASSPDIARMNTEAFF. The chain is built from TRBV12-3 or TRBV12-4 and TRBJ1-1. This CDR3 contains 16 residues.

The rearrangement joins TRBV4-2 to TRBJ2-6. This CDR3 has 16 residues. The germline gives CDR1 LGHNA, CDR2 YNFKEQ. The CDR3 spells CASSQARGSGANVLTF.

The chain carries TRBV3-1 and TRBJ2-7; TCRdb lists TRBD1, though no DNA is available to test this call. The CDR3 has 13 residues. The germline V gene has CDR1 LGHDT and CDR2 YNNKEL (reference sequence). CDR3 loop: CASSHTGLGEQYF.

This chain joins TRBV29-1 and TRBJ2-1. The germline V gene encodes CDR1 SQVTM and CDR2 ANQGSEA. CDR3 length: 14 residues. The CDR3 spells CSVEGKGYLAEQFF.

V gene TRBV2 combines with J gene TRBJ2-6. The CDR3 is 14 residues long. Germline values: CDR1 SNHLY, CDR2 FYNNEI. CDR3 region: CASSETAGANVLTF.

The genes are TRBV5-1 and TRBJ2-1; absent DNA, TCRdb's TRBD2 call cannot be checked. CDR1 and CDR2 from the germline V gene are SGHRS and YFSETQ. The length of the CDR3 is 14 residues. This CDR3 is CASGVRGGLNEQFF.

This chain joins TRBV10-2 and TRBJ2-1. Germline V CDR1 and CDR2: WSHSY, SAAADI. The CDR3 extends over 15 amino acids. The CDR3 loop is CASSETTDPYNEQFF.

The J gene is TRBJ1-2, the V gene TRBV28; TCRdb indicates TRBD1, and absent DNA this call remains unverified. Germline V gives CDR1 MDHEN, CDR2 SYDVKM. The CDR3 consists of 18 residues. This chain's CDR3 is CASSRPYLDSRTTYGYTF.

The V and J genes are TRBV2 and TRBJ2-3; TCRdb's D gene call, TRBD2, goes unchecked for lack of DNA. Germline CDR1 and CDR2: SNHLY and FYNNEI. This CDR3 is 15 amino acids long. This CDR3 is CASRQTSGDTDTQYF.

J is TRBJ2-1 and V is TRBV7-3; the D call from TCRdb, TRBD2, cannot be confirmed without DNA. This CDR3 region has 14 residues. CDR1 is SGHTA and CDR2 is FQGTGA in the germline V gene. This CDR3 reads CARGGARRPGEQFF.

The chain links TRBV5-4 to TRBJ2-3; TCRdb reports TRBD1, a call that lacks DNA to check it against. Looked up from germline, CDR1 is SGHNT and CDR2 is YYREEE (reference sequence). The CDR3 runs to 14 residues. CDR3 in amino acids: CASSIPGQGDTQYF.

J is TRBJ2-5 and V is TRBV9; TCRdb names TRBD2, which stays unverified in the absence of DNA. This CDR3 spans 15 amino acids. Germline CDR1 reads SGDLS; CDR2 reads YYNGEE. The chain's CDR3 is CASSVDPGSSRTQYF. Complete variable domain (other parts from reference TRBV9 and TRBJ2-5): DSGVTQTPKHLITATGQRVTLRCSPRSGDLSVYWYQQSLDQGLQFLIQYYNGEERAKGNILERFSAQQFPDLHSELNLSSLELGDSALYFCASSVDPGSSRTQYFGPGTRLLVL.

This chain connects TRBV28 to TRBJ2-7. Germline CDR1 MDHEN, CDR2 SYDVKM. The CDR3 length is 14 residues. CDR3 amino acids: CASSLVGYSYEQYF.

The chain recombines TRBV28 with TRBJ2-3; TCRdb returns TRBD2, unconfirmable since there is no DNA. Germline CDR1 and CDR2: MDHEN and SYDVKM. This CDR3 comprises 17 residues. CDR3 sequence: CASSFPGTSPNTDTQYF.